Listed below are T cell receptor beta chains from one sample, sequenced in a study of cytotoxic CD8 clonotypes in ibrutinib-treated CLL. Profiling relied on immunoSEQ multiplex PCR, and the TCRdb table lists in-frame clones only, not all of them. Of 200,000 or so clones detected, 60% to 80% appear once; the ten largest clones hold about an eighth. The input for sequencing was PBMCs, taken after 12 months of ibrutinib treatment. These TCRs come from a human donor with chronic lymphocytic leukemia. Both conserved end residues are trimmed from each CDR3. A D gene is named only where the DNA matches it firmly. Some rows have no size entry. The others give once, few or many, or a class for an expanded clone.

d_gene	v_gene	len	abundance	j_gene	CDR3aa
NA	TRBV18	12	NA	TRBJ2-5	ASSPPSGLETQY
TRBD2	TRBV29-1	12	NA	TRBJ2-5	SVASGGGQETQY
TRBD2	TRBV28	13	NA	TRBJ2-6	ASSSAGAGANVLT
TRBD2	TRBV4-1	13	NA	TRBJ2-3	ASSSREANTDTQY
TRBD1	TRBV6-5	12	NA	TRBJ2-2	ASRTGTNTGELF
NA	TRBV18	13	NA	TRBJ2-7	ASSSGATGPYEQY
NA	TRBV9	12	few	TRBJ2-2	ASSADSNTGELF
TRBD2	TRBV9	14	NA	TRBJ2-2	ASSVGFLADTGELF
TRBD2	TRBV9	14	NA	TRBJ2-7	ASSVSGAASSYEQY
NA	TRBV5-1	10	NA	TRBJ2-3	ASIDRADTQY
NA	TRBV11-3	13	NA	TRBJ2-2	ASSLVGGVSGELF
NA	TRBV13	10	NA	TRBJ2-5	ASSSHQETQY
NA	TRBV13	14	NA	TRBJ2-3	ASSARQKLSTDTQY
TRBD1	TRBV28	12	NA	TRBJ2-3	ASELGQGVDTQY
NA	TRBV27	13	NA	TRBJ1-1	ASSLSYYGRSEAF
NA	TRBV21-1	10	NA	TRBJ2-7	ASSKTTYEQY
TRBD2	TRBV6-5	14	NA	TRBJ2-7	ASSWSLAGGSYEQY
TRBD1	TRBV9	15	few	TRBJ2-1	ASSDLNRGNSYNEQF
NA	TRBV19	12	NA	TRBJ2-1	ASSMGLTANEQF
NA	TRBV2	11	NA	TRBJ1-2	ASSEDRVGGYT
TRBD2	TRBV19	13	few	TRBJ2-1	ASRWSGEGYNEQF
TRBD1	TRBV29-1	13	NA	TRBJ2-5	SVARTGNGQETQY
NA	TRBV5-4	14	NA	TRBJ1-2	ASSLSPPRSNYGYT
NA	TRBV9	11	NA	TRBJ2-7	ASSVEMGSEQY
NA	TRBV30	10	NA	TRBJ2-7	AWREYSYEQY
TRBD1	TRBV28	14	NA	TRBJ1-5	ASSFFGTAGNQPQH
NA	TRBV10-2	12	few	TRBJ1-2	ASMGNTANYGYT
NA	TRBV7-8	11	NA	TRBJ2-1	ASSLSTGNEQF
TRBD2	TRBV4-1	16	NA	TRBJ2-1	ASSQDLRAGGYYNEQF
TRBD2	TRBV7-9	14	NA	TRBJ2-3	ASSLLTSGPTDTQY
NA	TRBV2	11	NA	TRBJ2-1	ASSELQANEQF
NA	TRBV7-2	9	NA	TRBJ2-3	ASSQGRRGY
NA	TRBV5-6	13	NA	TRBJ2-7	ASSLEWGAPGEQY
TRBD1	TRBV5-5	12	NA	TRBJ1-2	ASSILRGQRGYT
NA	TRBV6-1	13	NA	TRBJ2-1	ASREEKQGRDEQF